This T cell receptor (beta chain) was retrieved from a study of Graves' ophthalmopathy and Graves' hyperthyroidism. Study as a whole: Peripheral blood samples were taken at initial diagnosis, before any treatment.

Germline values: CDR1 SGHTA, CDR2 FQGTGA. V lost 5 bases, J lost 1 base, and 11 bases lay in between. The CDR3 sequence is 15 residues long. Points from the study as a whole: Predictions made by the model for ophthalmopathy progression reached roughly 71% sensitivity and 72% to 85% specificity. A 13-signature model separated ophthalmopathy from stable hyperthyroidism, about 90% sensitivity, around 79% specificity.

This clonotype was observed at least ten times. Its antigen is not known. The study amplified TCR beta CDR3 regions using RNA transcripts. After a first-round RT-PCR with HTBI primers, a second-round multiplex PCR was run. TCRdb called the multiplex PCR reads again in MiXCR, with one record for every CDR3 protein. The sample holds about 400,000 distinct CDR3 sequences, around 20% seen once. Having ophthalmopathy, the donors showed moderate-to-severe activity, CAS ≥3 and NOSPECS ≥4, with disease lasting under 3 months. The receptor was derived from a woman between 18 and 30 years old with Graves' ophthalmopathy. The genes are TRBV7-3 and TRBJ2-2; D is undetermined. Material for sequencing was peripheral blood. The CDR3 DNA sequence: TGTGCCAGCAGCCACGCAGACTTGAACACCGGGGAGCTGTTTTTT. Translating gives CASSHADLNTGELFF. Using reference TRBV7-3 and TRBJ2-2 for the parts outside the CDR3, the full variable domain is GAGVSQTPSNKVTEKGKYVELRCDPISGHTALYWYRQSLGQGPEFLIYFQGTGAADDSGLPNDRFFAVRPEGSVSTLKIQRTERGDSAVYLCASSHADLNTGELFFGEGSRLTVL.